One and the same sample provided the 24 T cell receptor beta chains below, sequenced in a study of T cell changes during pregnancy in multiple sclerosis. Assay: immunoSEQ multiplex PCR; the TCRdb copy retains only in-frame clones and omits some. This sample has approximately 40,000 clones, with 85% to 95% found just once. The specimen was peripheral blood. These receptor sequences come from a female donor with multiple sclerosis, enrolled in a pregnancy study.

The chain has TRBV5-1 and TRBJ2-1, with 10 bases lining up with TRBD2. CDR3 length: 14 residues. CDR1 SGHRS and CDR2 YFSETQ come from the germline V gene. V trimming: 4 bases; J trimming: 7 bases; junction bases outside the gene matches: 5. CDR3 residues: CASSPPGLANEQFF. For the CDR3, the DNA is TGCGCCAGCAGCCCCCCGGGACTAGCGAATGAGCAGTTCTTC.

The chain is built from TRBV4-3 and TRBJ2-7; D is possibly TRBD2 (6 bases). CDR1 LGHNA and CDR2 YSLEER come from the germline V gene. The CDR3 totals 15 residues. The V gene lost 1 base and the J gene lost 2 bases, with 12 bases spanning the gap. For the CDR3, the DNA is TGCGCCAGCAGCCAAGCGTTCGGGGAGGCCTACGAGCAGTACTTC. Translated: CASSQAFGEAYEQYF.

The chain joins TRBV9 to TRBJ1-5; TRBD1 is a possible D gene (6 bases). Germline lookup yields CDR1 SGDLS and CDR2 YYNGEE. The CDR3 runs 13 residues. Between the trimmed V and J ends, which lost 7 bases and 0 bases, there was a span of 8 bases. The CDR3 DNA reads TGTGCCAGCGGGGACAATAGCAATCAGCCCCAGCATTTT. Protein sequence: CASGDNSNQPQHF.

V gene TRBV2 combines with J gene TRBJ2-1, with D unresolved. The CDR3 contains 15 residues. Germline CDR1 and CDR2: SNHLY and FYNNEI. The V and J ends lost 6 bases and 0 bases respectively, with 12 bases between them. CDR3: CASRGSISSYNEQFF. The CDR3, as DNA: TGTGCCAGCAGGGGGTCCATTAGCTCCTACAATGAGCAGTTCTTC.

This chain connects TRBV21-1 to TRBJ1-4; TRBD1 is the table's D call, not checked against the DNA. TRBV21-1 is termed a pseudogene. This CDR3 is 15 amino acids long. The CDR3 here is CASSARTATNEKLFF. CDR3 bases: TGTGCCAGCAGCGCCCGGACAGCAACTAATGAAAAACTGTTTTTT.

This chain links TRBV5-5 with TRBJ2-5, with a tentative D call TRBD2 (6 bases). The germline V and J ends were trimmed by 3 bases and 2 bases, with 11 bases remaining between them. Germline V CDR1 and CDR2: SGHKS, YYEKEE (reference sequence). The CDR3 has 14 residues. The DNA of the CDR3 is TGTGCCAGCAGCTCCGGAGGGGTACAAGAGACCCAGTACTTC. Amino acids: CASSSGGVQETQYF. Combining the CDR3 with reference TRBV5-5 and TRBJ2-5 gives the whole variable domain DAGVTQSPTHLIKTRGQQVTLRCSPISGHKSVSWYQQVLGQGPQFIFQYYEKEERGRGNFPDRFSARQFPNYSSELNVNALLLGDSALYLCASSSGGVQETQYFGPGTRLLVL.

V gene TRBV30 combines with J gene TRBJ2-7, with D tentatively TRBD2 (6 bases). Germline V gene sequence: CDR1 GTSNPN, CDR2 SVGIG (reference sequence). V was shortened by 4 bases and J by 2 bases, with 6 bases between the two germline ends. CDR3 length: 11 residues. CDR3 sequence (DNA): TGTGCCTGGACGGGGGCCTACGAGCAGTACTTC. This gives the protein CAWTGAYEQYF.

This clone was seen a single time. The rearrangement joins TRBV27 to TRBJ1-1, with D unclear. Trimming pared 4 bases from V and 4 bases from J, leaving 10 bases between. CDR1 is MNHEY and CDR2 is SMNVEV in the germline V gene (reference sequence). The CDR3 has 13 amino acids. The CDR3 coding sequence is TGTGCCAGCAGTTGGGGAGTTAGCACTGAAGCTTTCTTT. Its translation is CASSWGVSTEAFF.

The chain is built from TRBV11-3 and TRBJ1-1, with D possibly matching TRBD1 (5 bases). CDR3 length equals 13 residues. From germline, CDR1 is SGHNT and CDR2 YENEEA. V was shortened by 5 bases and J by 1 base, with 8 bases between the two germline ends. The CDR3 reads CASSLGQNTEAFF. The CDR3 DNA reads TGTGCCAGCAGCCTAGGACAGAACACTGAAGCTTTCTTT. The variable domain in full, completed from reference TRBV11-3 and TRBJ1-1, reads EAGVVQSPRYKIIEKKQPVAFWCNPISGHNTLYWYLQNLGQGPELLIRYENEEAVDDSQLPKDRFSAERLKGVDSTLKIQPAELGDSAVYLCASSLGQNTEAFFGQGTRLTVV.

The CDR3 nucleotides are TGCGCCAGCAGCAGACAGGTGAACACTGAAGCTTTCTTT. This sequence encodes CASSRQVNTEAFF. V and J are TRBV10-2 and TRBJ1-1; possibly TRBD1 for D (6 bases). The CDR3 consists of 13 residues. Looked up from germline, CDR1 is WSHSY and CDR2 is SAAADI. Trimming stripped 6 bases from V and 0 bases from J, with 8 bases between.

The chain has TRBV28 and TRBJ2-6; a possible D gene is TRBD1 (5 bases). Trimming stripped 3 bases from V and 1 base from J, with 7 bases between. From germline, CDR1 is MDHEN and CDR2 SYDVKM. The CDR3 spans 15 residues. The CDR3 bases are TGTGCCAGCAGTTTCCAGGGTTCTGGGGCCAACGTCCTGACTTTC. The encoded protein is CASSFQGSGANVLTF. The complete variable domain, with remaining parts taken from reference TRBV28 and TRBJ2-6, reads DVKVTQSSRYLVKRTGEKVFLECVQDMDHENMFWYRQDPGLGLRLIYFSYDVKMKEKGDIPEGYSVSREKKERFSLILESASTNQTSMYLCASSFQGSGANVLTFGAGSRLTVL.

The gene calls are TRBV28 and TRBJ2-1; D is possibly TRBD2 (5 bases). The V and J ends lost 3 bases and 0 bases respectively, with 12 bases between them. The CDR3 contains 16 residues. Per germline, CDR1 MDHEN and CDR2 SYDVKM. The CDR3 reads CASSLIERSSYNEQFF. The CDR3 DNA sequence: TGTGCCAGCAGTTTGATCGAGCGGAGCTCCTACAATGAGCAGTTCTTC.

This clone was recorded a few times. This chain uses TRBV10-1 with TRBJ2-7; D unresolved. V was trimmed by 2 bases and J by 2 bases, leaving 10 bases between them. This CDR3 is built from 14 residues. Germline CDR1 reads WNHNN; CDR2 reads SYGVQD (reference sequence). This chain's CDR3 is CASSEPGLPYEQYF. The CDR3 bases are TGCGCCAGCAGTGAGCCGGGCCTTCCCTACGAGCAGTACTTC.

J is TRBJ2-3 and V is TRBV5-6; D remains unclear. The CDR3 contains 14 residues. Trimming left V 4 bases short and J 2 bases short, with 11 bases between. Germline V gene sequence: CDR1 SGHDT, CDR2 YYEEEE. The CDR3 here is CASSLWQYTDTQYF. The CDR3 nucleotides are TGTGCCAGCAGCCTTTGGCAGTACACAGATACGCAGTATTTT. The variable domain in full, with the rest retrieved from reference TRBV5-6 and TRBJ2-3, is DAGVTQSPTHLIKTRGQQVTLRCSPKSGHDTVSWYQQALGQGPQFIFQYYEEEERQRGNFPDRFSGHQFPNYSSELNVNALLLGDSALYLCASSLWQYTDTQYFGPGTRLTVL.

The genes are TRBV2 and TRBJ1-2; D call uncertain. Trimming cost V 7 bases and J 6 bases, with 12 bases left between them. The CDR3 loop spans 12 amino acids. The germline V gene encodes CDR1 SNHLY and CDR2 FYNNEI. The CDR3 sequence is CASTRTVNGYTF. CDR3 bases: TGTGCCAGCACAAGGACGGTAAATGGCTACACCTTC. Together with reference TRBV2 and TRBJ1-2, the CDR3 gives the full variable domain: EPEVTQTPSHQVTQMGQEVILRCVPISNHLYFYWYRQILGQKVEFLVSFYNNEISEKSEIFDDQFSVERPDGSNFTLKIRSTKLEDSAMYFCASTRTVNGYTFGSGTRLTVV.

The DNA for the CDR3 is TGTGCCAGCAGCTTGGAGGCCCTCTACGAGCAGTACTTC. Protein product: CASSLEALYEQYF. The chain couples TRBV5-5 to TRBJ2-7; D is uncertain. The CDR3 loop spans 13 amino acids. V was clipped by 0 bases and J by 3 bases, with 7 bases between them. CDR1 and CDR2 (germline): SGHKS, YYEKEE (reference sequence).

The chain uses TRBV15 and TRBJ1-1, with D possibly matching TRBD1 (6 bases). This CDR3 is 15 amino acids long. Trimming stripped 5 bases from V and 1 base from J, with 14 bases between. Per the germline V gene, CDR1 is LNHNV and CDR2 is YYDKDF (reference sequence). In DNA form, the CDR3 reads TGTGCCACCAGCCAACGGACAGATAGGAACACTGAAGCTTTCTTT. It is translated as CATSQRTDRNTEAFF.

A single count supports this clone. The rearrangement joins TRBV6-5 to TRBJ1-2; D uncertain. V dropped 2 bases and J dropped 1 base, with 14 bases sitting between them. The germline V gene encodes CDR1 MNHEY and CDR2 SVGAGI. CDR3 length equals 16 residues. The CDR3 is CASSYASVAVNYGYTF. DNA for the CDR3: TGTGCCAGCAGTTACGCTTCGGTGGCAGTTAACTATGGCTACACCTTC.

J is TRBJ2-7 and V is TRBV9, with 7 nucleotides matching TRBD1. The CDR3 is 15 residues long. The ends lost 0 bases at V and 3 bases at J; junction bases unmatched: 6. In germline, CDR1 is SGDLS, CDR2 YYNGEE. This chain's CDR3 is CASSVEGGGFYEQYF. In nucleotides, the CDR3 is TGTGCCAGCAGCGTAGAAGGGGGCGGGTTCTACGAGCAGTACTTC.

The CDR3 DNA is TGTGCCAGCAGCCCGGGACTAGGATACGAGCAGTACTTC. This translates into CASSPGLGYEQYF. The rearrangement uses TRBV5-6 and TRBJ2-7; 8 bases map to TRBD2. With V trimmed by 4 bases and J by 4 bases, 4 bases remained unmatched. Germline values: CDR1 SGHDT, CDR2 YYEEEE. The CDR3 consists of 13 residues. Complete variable domain (other parts from reference TRBV5-6 and TRBJ2-7): DAGVTQSPTHLIKTRGQQVTLRCSPKSGHDTVSWYQQALGQGPQFIFQYYEEEERQRGNFPDRFSGHQFPNYSSELNVNALLLGDSALYLCASSPGLGYEQYFGPGTRLTVT.

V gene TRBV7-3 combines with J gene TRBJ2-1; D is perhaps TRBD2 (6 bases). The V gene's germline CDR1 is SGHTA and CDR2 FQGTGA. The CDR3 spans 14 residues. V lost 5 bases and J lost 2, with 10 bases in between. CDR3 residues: CASSNSGAYNEQFF. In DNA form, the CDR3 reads TGTGCCAGCAGCAATAGCGGAGCCTACAATGAGCAGTTCTTC.

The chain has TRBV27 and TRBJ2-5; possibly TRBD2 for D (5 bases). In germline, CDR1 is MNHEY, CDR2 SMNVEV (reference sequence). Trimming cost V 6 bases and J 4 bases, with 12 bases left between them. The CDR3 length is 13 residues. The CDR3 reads CASSYRGRETQYF. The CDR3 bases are TGTGCCAGCAGCTATCGGGGTCGAGAGACCCAGTACTTC.

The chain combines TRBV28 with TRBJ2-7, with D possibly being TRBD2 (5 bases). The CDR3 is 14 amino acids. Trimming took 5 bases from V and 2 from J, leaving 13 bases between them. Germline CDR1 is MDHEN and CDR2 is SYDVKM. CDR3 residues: CASSIQRPPYEQYF. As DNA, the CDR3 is TGTGCCAGCAGTATCCAGCGGCCTCCCTACGAGCAGTACTTC.

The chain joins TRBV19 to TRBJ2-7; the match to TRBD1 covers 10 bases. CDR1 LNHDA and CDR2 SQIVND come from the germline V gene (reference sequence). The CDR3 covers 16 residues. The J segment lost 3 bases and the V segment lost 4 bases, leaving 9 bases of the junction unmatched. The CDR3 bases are TGTGCCAGTAGTACCCCCCGGGACAGGGGTTTCTACGAGCAGTACTTC. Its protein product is CASSTPRDRGFYEQYF.